Detailed here is one T cell receptor (beta chain). Its antigen is unidentified. The PCR made use of 60 Vbeta and 13 Jbeta primers. TCRdb's table, derived via immunoSEQ multiplex PCR, lists solely in-frame clones and lacks some. This sample carries 70,000 to 90,000 clones, 63% of them seen once, and the ten largest clones take 14% to 15%. The source of the sample is a study of cytomegalovirus exposure and HLA in healthy donors. Study conclusions and caveats: Segments of the TCR beta V type were, in most cases, productive about 87% or about 30% of the time in an earlier analysis. TRBV6-2, TRBV6-3 and some other V segments were excluded as indistinguishable. Researchers reported in a later analysis that a missense DCLRE1C variant was tied to TCR beta V- and J-gene trimming.

Donors showed nominal health when sampled, although they likely had unrecorded immune exposures. Germline V CDR1 and CDR2: SGHRS, YFSETQ. The CDR3 is 15 amino acids. The V end was cut by 4 bases, the J end by 3 bases, with 16 bases between. Sequencing input: PBMCs. The receptor's source is a woman in her thirties or forties in good health and CMV-seropositive. This chain connects TRBV5-1 to TRBJ2-5; tentative D call: TRBD1 (5 bases). The CDR3 here is CASSPLAGNEETQYF. CDR3 nucleotides: TGCGCCAGCAGCCCTCTGGCAGGGAATGAAGAGACCCAGTACTTC. Variable domain in full (rest from reference TRBV5-1 and TRBJ2-5): KAGVTQTPRYLIKTRGQQVTLSCSPISGHRSVSWYQQTPGQGLQFLFEYFSETQRNKGNFPGRFSGRQFSNSRSEMNVSTLELGDSALYLCASSPLAGNEETQYFGPGTRLLVL.